Listed here are 9 T cell receptor beta chains from one sample, sequenced in a study of STAT5B mutations in CD4+ large granular lymphocyte leukemia. The table came from immunoSEQ multiplex PCR; TCRdb's copy has only in-frame clones and leaves some out. Of fewer than 45,000 clones listed, roughly 76% are singletons. Sequencing was done on a sample of CD4+ T cells from blood buffy coats. All receptors come from a human donor in good health.

V gene TRBV30 combines with J gene TRBJ2-2, with D unclear. The CDR3 consists of 12 residues. V lost 8 bases and J 4 bases, leaving 11 bases between the germline ends. Germline V gene sequence: CDR1 GTSNPN, CDR2 SVGIG (reference sequence). The CDR3 DNA reads TGTGCCCGCGATACCCGCACCGGGGAGCTGTTTTTT. Residues: CARDTRTGELFF.

The J gene is TRBJ2-1, the V gene TRBV14, with D maybe TRBD1 (7 bases). CDR1 and CDR2 (germline): SGHDN, FVKESK. V was shortened by 4 bases and J by 8 bases, with 21 bases between the two germline ends. There are 16 residues in the CDR3. As DNA, the CDR3 is TGTGCCAGCAGCCCCGGAGGGGGCGGCGAGCGCCATGAGCAGTTCTTC. It translates to CASSPGGGGERHEQFF. Filled out from reference TRBV14 and TRBJ2-1, the complete variable domain reads EAGVTQFPSHSVIEKGQTVTLRCDPISGHDNLYWYRRVMGKEIKFLLHFVKESKQDESGMPNNRFLAERTGGTYSTLKVQPAELEDSGVYFCASSPGGGGERHEQFFGPGTRLTVL.

The V gene is TRBV28, the J gene TRBJ1-4; D perhaps matches TRBD1 (5 bases). The CDR3 runs 15 residues. The V end was cut by 6 bases, the J end by 4 bases, with 15 bases between. From germline, CDR1 is MDHEN and CDR2 SYDVKM. The DNA for the CDR3 is TGTGCCAGCAGCCAAGCGATGGGGCTTAATGAAAAACTGTTTTTT. This translates into CASSQAMGLNEKLFF.

This clone was counted once. CDR3 region: CSASLESTAPGGYTF. In DNA, the CDR3 is TGCAGCGCCTCACTAGAATCGACCGCCCCCGGGGGCTACACCTTC. V usage is TRBV29-1 and J usage is TRBJ1-2; D gene ambiguous. The germline gives CDR1 SQVTM, CDR2 ANQGSEA. V was cut by 7 bases and J by 8 bases, with 26 bases left in between. CDR3 size: 15 residues.

This clone was seen only a few times. The chain links TRBV7-9 to TRBJ2-4; 10 positions match TRBD2. Germline trimming cut 0 bases from V and 6 bases from J; bases unmatched to any gene: 2. Per the germline V gene, CDR1 is SEHNR and CDR2 is FQNEAQ (reference sequence). The CDR3 totals 15 residues. In DNA, the CDR3 is TGTGCCAGCAGCTTAGCGGCTAGCGGGAGAAACATTCAGTACTTC. It is translated as CASSLAASGRNIQYF. The variable domain in full, completed from reference TRBV7-9 and TRBJ2-4, reads DTGVSQNPRHKITKRGQNVTFRCDPISEHNRLYWYRQTLGQGPEFLTYFQNEAQLEKSRLLSDRFSAERPKGSFSTLEIQRTEQGDSAMYLCASSLAASGRNIQYFGAGTRLSVL.

The J gene is TRBJ1-6, the V gene TRBV30; TRBD1 is a possible D gene (5 bases). The V end lost 5 bases, the J end lost 7 bases, and 18 bases lay between the germline ends. The CDR3 loop spans 15 amino acids. The germline CDR1 and CDR2 sequences are GTSNPN and SVGIG (reference sequence). The CDR3 sequence: CAWRPRGADNSPLHF. CDR3 sequence (DNA): TGTGCCTGGCGACCGCGCGGGGCCGACAATTCACCCCTCCACTTT.

The J gene is TRBJ1-5, the V gene TRBV5-1; a weak D match, TRBD1 (5 bases). Looked up from germline, CDR1 is SGHRS and CDR2 is YFSETQ. Trimming cost V 2 bases and J 1 base, with 13 bases left between them. The CDR3 contains 16 residues. CDR3 DNA sequence: TGCGCCAGCAGCTTACCGGGACGCGGGAGCAATCAGCCCCAGCATTTT. Translating gives CASSLPGRGSNQPQHF.

This chain links TRBV5-1 with TRBJ2-1, with 13 bases fitting TRBD2. The CDR3 is made up of 16 amino acids. Germline-derived CDR1 and CDR2 are SGHRS and YFSETQ. J lost 8 bases, V lost 4 bases, and 9 bases had no gene match. The CDR3 DNA reads as TGCGCCAGCAGCCTGTTTGGGACTAGCGGGACTCATGAGCAGTTCTTC. Amino acids: CASSLFGTSGTHEQFF.

The chain carries TRBV7-8 and TRBJ1-5; 8 bases fit TRBD1. CDR1 is SGHVS and CDR2 is FQNEAQ in the germline V gene. Losses at the gene ends were 5 bases for V and 6 bases for J; bases not matched to a gene: 6. The CDR3 is 14 residues long. The CDR3 sequence is CASSVAGGTQPQHF. The CDR3 coding sequence is TGTGCCAGCAGCGTTGCAGGGGGCACTCAGCCCCAGCATTTT.